A selection of T cell receptor beta chains follows, all from one sample in a study of T cell repertoires in cytomegalovirus infection. MiXCR, applied by TCRdb to the reads, yields one record per CDR3 protein. The sample yields around 630,000 distinct CDR3 sequences, 24% seen once. The sequenced sample consisted of CD8+ T cells from PBMCs. Receptors originate from a human donor in good health (CMV status not recorded). Some clones in this sample may be carry-over from other donors' samples. Both conserved end residues are part of each CDR3. D genes are given only for firm matches. Clone size is given for some rows only: seen once, a few or many times, or a class if the clone is expanded.

j_call d_call clone_size v_call cdr3_aa cdr3_nt
TRBJ2-1 - - TRBV7-8 CASIDNTGGLNEQFF TGTGCCAGCATCGATAATACGGGGGGCCTCAATGAGCAGTTCTTC
TRBJ1-5 - - TRBV6-2/TRBV6-3 CASSYSSGKPQHF TGTGCCAGCAGTTACTCGTCAGGGAAGCCCCAGCATTTT
TRBJ2-5 - few TRBV2 CASSALQGRETQYF TGTGCCAGCAGTGCATTACAGGGCCGAGAGACCCAGTACTTC
TRBJ1-2 - few TRBV6-1 CASAERPGDHYGYTF TGTGCCAGCGCCGAGAGGCCAGGCGATCACTATGGCTACACCTTC
TRBJ2-6 - few TRBV28 CASSSGTTTSSGANVLTF TGTGCCAGCAGTTCTGGGACAACCACGTCGTCTGGGGCCAACGTCCTGACTTTC
TRBJ2-7 - - TRBV6-1 CASSERQLLTYEQYF TGTGCCAGCAGTGAACGCCAACTTCTAACCTACGAGCAGTACTTC
TRBJ2-3 - few TRBV27 CASGGPGTDTQYF TGTGCCAGCGGGGGGCCGGGCACAGATACGCAGTATTTT
TRBJ1-2 TRBD1 - TRBV15 CATSRERTGAYGYTF TGTGCCACCAGCAGGGAACGGACAGGGGCCTATGGCTACACCTTC
TRBJ2-3 - - TRBV28 CVSSPLDEQYF TGTGTCAGCAGTCCACTAGACGAGCAGTATTTT
TRBJ2-2 TRBD2 - TRBV20-1 CSAMTSGARTGELFF TGCAGTGCTATGACTAGCGGGGCAAGGACCGGGGAGCTGTTTTTT
TRBJ1-3 TRBD1 many TRBV7-2 CASSLDRASGNTIYF TGTGCCAGCAGCCTGGACAGGGCGTCCGGAAACACCATATATTTT
TRBJ2-1 - many TRBV7-8 CASSPGVNEQFF TGTGCCAGCAGCCCAGGGGTAAATGAGCAGTTCTTC
TRBJ1-5 TRBD1 - TRBV12-3/TRBV12-4 CASSQDRERSNQPQHF TGTGCCAGCAGTCAGGACAGGGAAAGAAGCAATCAGCCCCAGCATTTT
TRBJ2-1 TRBD2 many TRBV7-8 CASSFSGGVYEQFF TGTGCCAGCAGCTTCAGCGGGGGGGTATATGAGCAGTTCTTC
TRBJ1-1 - - TRBV12-3/TRBV12-4 CASSLEVEAFF TGTGCCAGCAGTTTAGAGGTTGAAGCTTTCTTT
TRBJ2-3 - - TRBV2 CASSDSGTSSTDTQYF TGTGCCAGCAGTGACTCCGGGACATCTAGCACAGATACGCAGTATTTT